A single sample is the source of the 20 T cell receptor beta chains below, sequenced in a study of Ad26.COV2.S vaccination and SARS-CoV-2 variants. Described treatment: approximately 18 received Ad26.COV2.S at low or high dose, single or two shots; 5 received placebo; per-sample allocation not given. Specimen acquisition occurred on day 63 following the initial vaccine or placebo injection. The repertoire was sequenced with immunoSEQ multiplex PCR; TCRdb's copy has only in-frame clones and lacks some. The table records over 300,000 clones, roughly 85% of them present only once. The sequencing used peripheral blood, collected in a trial of Ad26.COV2.S vaccine versus placebo. Every receptor here comes from a person between 18 and 59 years old who received the Ad26.COV2.S COVID-19 vaccine or a placebo.

J is TRBJ1-2 and V is TRBV2; TRBD1 aligns across 9 bases. From germline, CDR1 is SNHLY and CDR2 FYNNEI. The V and J ends lost 11 bases and 7 bases, in that order; junction bases with no gene match: 8. The CDR3 spans 12 residues. CDR3 coding DNA: TGTGCCGCCCGGGACAGGGTAACTGGCTACACCTTC. Protein: CAARDRVTGYTF. Filled out from reference TRBV2 and TRBJ1-2, the complete variable domain reads EPEVTQTPSHQVTQMGQEVILRCVPISNHLYFYWYRQILGQKVEFLVSFYNNEISEKSEIFDDQFSVERPDGSNFTLKIRSTKLEDSAMYFCAARDRVTGYTFGSGTRLTVV.

This clone was seen only a few times. This chain connects TRBV5-1 to TRBJ2-3, with D tentatively TRBD2 (6 bases). This CDR3 comprises 17 residues. Trimming took 0 bases from V and 2 from J, leaving 16 bases between them. Germline V gene data show CDR1 as SGHRS and CDR2 as YFSETQ. CDR3 residues: CASSLGIGGAFTDTQYF. The CDR3 DNA sequence: TGCGCCAGCAGCTTGGGTATCGGCGGGGCCTTCACAGATACGCAGTATTTT.

CDR3 amino acids: CASIPPGGSNTGELFF. The CDR3 DNA reads as TGTGCCAGCATCCCCCCAGGAGGGTCGAACACCGGGGAGCTGTTTTTT. This chain joins TRBV5-4 and TRBJ2-2; perhaps TRBD2 as D (6 bases). The CDR3 is made up of 16 amino acids. The ends were cut back, 6 bases at V and 0 bases at J, with 15 bases in the middle. CDR1 SGHNT and CDR2 YYREEE come from the germline V gene (reference sequence).

CDR3 loop: CASSSWTSNNEQFF. The DNA of the CDR3 is TGTGCCAGCTCATCGTGGACAAGCAACAATGAGCAGTTCTTC. The chain employs TRBV18 and TRBJ2-1; TRBD1 is a possible D gene (5 bases). This CDR3 has 14 residues. Per germline, CDR1 KGHSH and CDR2 LQKENI. V was cut by 5 bases and J by 5 bases, with 13 bases left in between.

The chain employs TRBV7-9 and TRBJ2-7; D remains unclear. Trimming stripped 7 bases from V and 0 bases from J, with 7 bases between. The germline V gene encodes CDR1 SEHNR and CDR2 FQNEAQ (reference sequence). This CDR3 is 12 amino acids long. This CDR3 is CASTFDSYEQYF. In DNA form, the CDR3 reads TGTGCCAGCACCTTCGACTCCTACGAGCAGTACTTC.

The chain combines TRBV4-1 with TRBJ1-4; D is perhaps TRBD1 (5 bases). The V end lost 1 base, the J end lost 2 bases, and 14 bases lay between the germline ends. Germline V gene lookup returns CDR1 MGHRA and CDR2 YSYEKL. This CDR3 has 17 amino acids. CDR3: CASSQAIGGGTNEKLFF. The CDR3 DNA is TGCGCCAGCAGCCAAGCCATCGGGGGTGGCACTAATGAAAAACTGTTTTTT.

This clone came up once. The chain carries TRBV24-1 and TRBJ2-1, with D tentatively TRBD2 (6 bases). Trimming removed 2 bases from V and 7 bases from J, with 11 bases in between. CDR3 length: 14 amino acids. From germline, CDR1 is KGHDR and CDR2 SFDVKD. In DNA form, the CDR3 reads TGTGCCACCAGTGATTCGTGGAGGGAGAATGAGCAGTTCTTC. Its translation is CATSDSWRENEQFF.

This chain joins TRBV11-3 and TRBJ2-3; D is unclear. The CDR3 covers 13 residues. V was clipped by 0 bases and J by 4 bases, with 5 bases between them. In germline, CDR1 is SGHNT, CDR2 YENEEA. The CDR3 is CASSLDRADTQYF. The DNA of the CDR3 is TGTGCCAGCAGCTTAGATCGGGCAGATACGCAGTATTTT.

The CDR3 here is CASRGLGGGITGELFF. DNA for the CDR3: TGTGCCAGCAGGGGGCTAGGGGGAGGGATCACCGGGGAGCTGTTTTTT. V is TRBV27 and J is TRBJ2-2; a possible D gene is TRBD2 (7 bases). Germline V CDR1 and CDR2: MNHEY, SMNVEV (reference sequence). The CDR3 runs to 16 residues. Deletions cut 6 bases from V and 4 bases from J, with 18 bases between.

V gene TRBV4-1 combines with J gene TRBJ2-3; 7 bases match TRBD2. Germline lookup yields CDR1 MGHRA and CDR2 YSYEKL. This CDR3 spans 17 amino acids. V dropped 7 bases and J dropped 0; count of bases not matched to a gene: 13. For the CDR3, the DNA is TGCGCCAGCAAGGAGGGAGGGAGCCCCGGGAGCACAGATACGCAGTATTTT. As protein: CASKEGGSPGSTDTQYF.

The table lists this clone with a count of one. The rearrangement joins TRBV27 to TRBJ2-7; 9 positions match TRBD1. Germline V lookup: CDR1 MNHEY, CDR2 SMNVEV (reference sequence). This CDR3 has 14 amino acids. Losses at the gene ends were 8 bases for V and 3 bases for J; bases not matched to a gene: 8. The DNA for the CDR3 is TGTGCCAGCTTGCCCGGGACAGGGCACTACGAGCAGTACTTC. This sequence encodes CASLPGTGHYEQYF.

The chain carries TRBV5-1 and TRBJ2-7; 9 nucleotides align to TRBD1. The CDR3 is 15 residues long. The germline CDR1 and CDR2 sequences are SGHRS and YFSETQ. With 0 bases clipped from V and 6 bases from J, the junction kept 7 bases outside the gene matches. CDR3 region: CASSLEVGTGTEQYF. The CDR3 nucleotides read TGCGCCAGCAGCTTGGAGGTTGGGACAGGGACCGAGCAGTACTTC.

The rearrangement links TRBV7-6 to TRBJ2-7; D is undetermined. CDR3 length: 13 amino acids. Deletions cut 3 bases from V and 8 bases from J, with 14 bases between. Germline CDR1 SGHVS, CDR2 FNYEAQ. The CDR3 protein is CASSLFTAEKQYF. The CDR3 nucleotides are TGTGCCAGCAGCTTGTTCACTGCCGAAAAGCAGTACTTC.

V gene TRBV28 combines with J gene TRBJ1-3, with a weak D call TRBD1 (6 bases). V lost 6 bases, J lost 7 bases, and 16 bases lay in between. Per germline, CDR1 MDHEN and CDR2 SYDVKM. The CDR3 has 14 amino acids. In nucleotides, the CDR3 is TGTGCCAGCAGCACGAGACAGGTCTATAACACCATATATTTT. Protein: CASSTRQVYNTIYF.

The J gene is TRBJ1-3, the V gene TRBV2; no clear D gene. The germline V gene has CDR1 SNHLY and CDR2 FYNNEI. V was pared by 8 bases and J by 4 bases, with 15 bases between. This CDR3 region has 14 residues. For the CDR3, the DNA is TGTGCCAGCCAAGCACGGGGTACCGGAAACACCATATATTTT. Its translation: CASQARGTGNTIYF.

The V gene is TRBV15, the J gene TRBJ1-4; D possibly corresponds to TRBD1 (6 bases). Germline CDR1 reads LNHNV; CDR2 reads YYDKDF (reference sequence). This CDR3 has 14 amino acids. Trimming took 2 bases from V and 10 from J, leaving 14 bases between them. CDR3 nucleotides: TGTGCCACCAGCAGACGGACAGATAACTCAAAACTGTTTTTT. This codes for CATSRRTDNSKLFF.

The gene calls are TRBV20-1 and TRBJ2-7, with 7 bases fitting TRBD2. This CDR3 is 11 amino acids long. Germline-derived CDR1 and CDR2 are DFQATT and SNEGSKA (reference sequence). V lost 7 bases to trimming and J lost 3 bases; unmatched junction nucleotides: 3. This chain's CDR3 is CSGTSFYEQYF. The CDR3 DNA sequence: TGCAGTGGGACTAGTTTCTACGAGCAGTACTTC.

This rearrangement joins TRBV4-1 to TRBJ1-3, with unresolved D. The germline gives CDR1 MGHRA, CDR2 YSYEKL. V shed 4 bases and J shed 0 bases, with 16 bases lying between them. The CDR3 totals 17 residues. The CDR3 spells CASSPYGGRSSGNTIYF. In DNA, the CDR3 is TGCGCCAGCAGCCCTTACGGCGGCAGGAGCTCTGGAAACACCATATATTTT.

CDR3 sequence: CASSLSAYGSGQETQYF. In nucleotides, the CDR3 is TGTGCCAGCAGCTTATCGGCCTACGGTAGCGGCCAAGAGACCCAGTACTTC. This chain connects TRBV7-2 to TRBJ2-5; weak D call: TRBD2 (6 bases). In germline, CDR1 is SGHTA, CDR2 FQGNSA. The CDR3 totals 17 residues. Trimming took off 2 bases at V and 1 base at J, with 17 bases between the two ends. Based on the CDR3 plus reference TRBV7-2 and TRBJ2-5, the full variable domain is GAGVSQSPSNKVTEKGKDVELRCDPISGHTALYWYRQSLGQGLEFLIYFQGNSAPDKSGLPSDRFSAERTGGSVSTLTIQRTQQEDSAVYLCASSLSAYGSGQETQYFGPGTRLLVL.

V usage is TRBV5-1 and J usage is TRBJ1-1, with 7 bases identical to TRBD1. V lost 8 bases and J lost 1; bases outside the gene matches: 8. The CDR3 covers 14 residues. Germline CDR1 and CDR2: SGHRS and YFSETQ. The CDR3 DNA follows: TGCGCCAGTGTGAGGGACAGCCAGAACACTGAAGCTTTCTTT. Translation: CASVRDSQNTEAFF.